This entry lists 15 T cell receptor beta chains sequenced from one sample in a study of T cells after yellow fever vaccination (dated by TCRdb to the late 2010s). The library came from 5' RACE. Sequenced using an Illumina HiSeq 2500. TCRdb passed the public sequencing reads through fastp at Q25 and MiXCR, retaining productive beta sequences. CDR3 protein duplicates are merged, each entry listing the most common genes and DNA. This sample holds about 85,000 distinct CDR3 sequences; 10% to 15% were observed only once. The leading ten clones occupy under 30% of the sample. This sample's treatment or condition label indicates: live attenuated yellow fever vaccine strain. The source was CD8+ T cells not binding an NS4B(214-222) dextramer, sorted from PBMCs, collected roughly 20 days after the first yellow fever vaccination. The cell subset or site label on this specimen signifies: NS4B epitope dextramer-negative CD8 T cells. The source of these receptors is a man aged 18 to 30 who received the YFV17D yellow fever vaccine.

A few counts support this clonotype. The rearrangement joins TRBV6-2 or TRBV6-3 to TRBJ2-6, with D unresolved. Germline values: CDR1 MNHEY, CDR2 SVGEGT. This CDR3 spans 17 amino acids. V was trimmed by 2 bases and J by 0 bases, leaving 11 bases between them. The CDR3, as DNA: TGTGCCAGCAGTTACGGACCCTTCTTCTCTGGGGCCAACGTCCTGACTTTC. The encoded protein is CASSYGPFFSGANVLTF.

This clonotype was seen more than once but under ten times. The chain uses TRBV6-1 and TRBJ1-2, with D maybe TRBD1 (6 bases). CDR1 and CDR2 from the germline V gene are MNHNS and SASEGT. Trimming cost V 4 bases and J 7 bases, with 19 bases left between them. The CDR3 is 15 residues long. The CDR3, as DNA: TGTGCCAGCAGTGGTCACGGACAGACCCTCGGTGGCTACACCTTC. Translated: CASSGHGQTLGGYTF.

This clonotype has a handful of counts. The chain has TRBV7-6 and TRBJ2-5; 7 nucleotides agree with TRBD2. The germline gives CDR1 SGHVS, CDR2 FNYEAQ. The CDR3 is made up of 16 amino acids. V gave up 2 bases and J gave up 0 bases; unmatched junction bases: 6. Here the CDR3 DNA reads TGTGCCAGCAGCTTATTCGCGGGAGAGGACCAAGAGACCCAGTACTTC. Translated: CASSLFAGEDQETQYF.

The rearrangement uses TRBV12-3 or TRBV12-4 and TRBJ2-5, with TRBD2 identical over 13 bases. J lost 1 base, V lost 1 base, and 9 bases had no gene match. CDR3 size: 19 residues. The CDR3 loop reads CASSLGGLAGLLAQETQYF. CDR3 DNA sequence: TGTGCCAGCAGTTTAGGGGGACTAGCGGGGCTCCTTGCCCAAGAGACCCAGTACTTC.

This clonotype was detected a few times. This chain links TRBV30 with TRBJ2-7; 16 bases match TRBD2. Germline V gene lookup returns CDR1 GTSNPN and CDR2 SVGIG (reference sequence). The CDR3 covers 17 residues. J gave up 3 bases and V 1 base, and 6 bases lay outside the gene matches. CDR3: CAWSGTGTSGGVYEQYF. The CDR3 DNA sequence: TGTGCCTGGAGTGGAACCGGGACTAGCGGGGGGGTCTACGAGCAGTACTTC.

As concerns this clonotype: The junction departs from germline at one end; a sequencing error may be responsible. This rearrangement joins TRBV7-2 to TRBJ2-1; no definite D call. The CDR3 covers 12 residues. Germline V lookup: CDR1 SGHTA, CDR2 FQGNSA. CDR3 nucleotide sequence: TGTGCCAGCAGCCCGGACGCGAATGAGCAGTTGTTC. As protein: CASSPDANEQLF.

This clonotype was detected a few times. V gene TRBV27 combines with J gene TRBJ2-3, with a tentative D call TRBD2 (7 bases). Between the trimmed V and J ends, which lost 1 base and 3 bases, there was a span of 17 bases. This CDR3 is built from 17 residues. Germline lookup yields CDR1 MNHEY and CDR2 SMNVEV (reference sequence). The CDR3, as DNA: TGTGCCAGCAGTTTATGGGGGGGCTCCTTGGGAACAGATACGCAGTATTTT. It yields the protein CASSLWGGSLGTDTQYF.

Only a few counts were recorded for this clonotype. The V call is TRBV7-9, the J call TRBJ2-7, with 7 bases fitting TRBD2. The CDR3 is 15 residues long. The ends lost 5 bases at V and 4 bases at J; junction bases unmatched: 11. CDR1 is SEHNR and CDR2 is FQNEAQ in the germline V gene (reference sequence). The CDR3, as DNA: TGTGCCAGCAGCCCCCCCAGCGGGGTAGTATACGAGCAGTACTTC. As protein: CASSPPSGVVYEQYF.

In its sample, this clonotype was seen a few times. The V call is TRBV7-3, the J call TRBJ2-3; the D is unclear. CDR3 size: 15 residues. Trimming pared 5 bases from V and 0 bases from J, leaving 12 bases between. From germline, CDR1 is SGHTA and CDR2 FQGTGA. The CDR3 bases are TGTGCCAGCAGCCCATTTGTGGGGAGCACAGATACGCAGTATTTT. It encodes CASSPFVGSTDTQYF. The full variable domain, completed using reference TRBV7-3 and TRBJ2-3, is GAGVSQTPSNKVTEKGKYVELRCDPISGHTALYWYRQSLGQGPEFLIYFQGTGAADDSGLPNDRFFAVRPEGSVSTLKIQRTERGDSAVYLCASSPFVGSTDTQYFGPGTRLTVL.

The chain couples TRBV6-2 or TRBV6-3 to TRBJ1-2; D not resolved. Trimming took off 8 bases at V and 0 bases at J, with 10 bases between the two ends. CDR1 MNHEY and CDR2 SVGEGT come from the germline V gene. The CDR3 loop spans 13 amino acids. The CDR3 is CASWTLANYGYTF. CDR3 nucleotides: TGTGCCAGCTGGACGCTAGCTAACTATGGCTACACCTTC.

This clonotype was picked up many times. The CDR3, as DNA: TGTGCCACCAGCCGCGGGGACGGTACCTACGAGCAGTACGTC. Its translation is CATSRGDGTYEQYV. The chain uses TRBV15 and TRBJ2-7, with D possibly being TRBD2 (6 bases). The CDR3 spans 14 residues. V was trimmed by 5 bases and J by 2 bases, leaving 13 bases between them. The germline V gene has CDR1 LNHNV and CDR2 YYDKDF (reference sequence).

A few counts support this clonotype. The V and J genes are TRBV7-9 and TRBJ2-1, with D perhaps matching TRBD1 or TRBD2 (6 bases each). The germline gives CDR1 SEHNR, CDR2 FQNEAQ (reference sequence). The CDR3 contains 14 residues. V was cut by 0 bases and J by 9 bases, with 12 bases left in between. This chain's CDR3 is CASSLAQQGGEQFF. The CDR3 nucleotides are TGTGCCAGCAGCTTAGCGCAACAGGGAGGTGAGCAGTTCTTC.

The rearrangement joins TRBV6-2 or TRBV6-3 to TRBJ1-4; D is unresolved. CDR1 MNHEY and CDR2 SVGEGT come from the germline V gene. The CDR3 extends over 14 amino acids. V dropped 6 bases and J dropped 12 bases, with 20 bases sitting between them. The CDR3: CASRTVREATELFF. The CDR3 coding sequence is TGTGCCAGCAGAACCGTCAGAGAAGCGACGGAACTGTTTTTT.

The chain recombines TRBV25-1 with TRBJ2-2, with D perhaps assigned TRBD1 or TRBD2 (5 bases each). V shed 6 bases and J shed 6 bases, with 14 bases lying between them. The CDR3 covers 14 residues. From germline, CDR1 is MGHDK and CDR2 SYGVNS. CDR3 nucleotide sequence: TGTGCCAGCAGGGAGGCTGGGGCGGCCGGGGAGCTGTTTTTT. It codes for CASREAGAAGELFF.

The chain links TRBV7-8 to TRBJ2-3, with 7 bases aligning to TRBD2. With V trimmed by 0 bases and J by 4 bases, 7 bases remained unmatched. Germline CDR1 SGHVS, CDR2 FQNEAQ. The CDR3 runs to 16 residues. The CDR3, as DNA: TGTGCCAGCAGCTTAGCGCCGGGGGGAAGCGCAGATACGCAGTATTTT. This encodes CASSLAPGGSADTQYF.